This TCR beta chain was retrieved from a study of T cell repertoires in cytomegalovirus infection. TCRdb called the reads again in MiXCR, with one record for every CDR3 protein. Of about 830,000 distinct CDR3 sequences detected, around a third appear once; the ten largest clones hold around 12%. This clonotype was found a few times. The target antigen is unknown. The source of this sequence is a human donor in good health (CMV status not recorded). Some clones in this sample may be carry-over from other donors' samples. The sample was cultured CD8+ T cells from PBMCs, taken from culture after CMV antigen stimulation.

As DNA, the CDR3 is TGTGCCAGTAGTATTAGGCTACAGCCCCAGCATTTT. Residues: CASSIRLQPQHF. The rearrangement uses TRBV19 and TRBJ1-5; D ambiguous. V was pared by 3 bases and J by 7 bases, with 7 bases between. Germline CDR1 and CDR2: LNHDA and SQIVND (reference sequence). The CDR3 sequence is 12 residues long.